A single sample is the source of the 15 T cell receptor beta chains below, sequenced in a study of blood T cell repertoires in COVID-19. Assay used: immunoSEQ multiplex PCR; TCRdb lists only in-frame clones, some missing. In the table there are approximately 53,000 clones, 82% of which are singletons. Sequences were obtained from peripheral blood. The receptors originated from a woman in her sixties or seventies with acute or convalescent COVID-19.

The chain joins TRBV7-3 to TRBJ1-1; D is unclear. The CDR3 contains 13 residues. Germline CDR1 is SGHTA and CDR2 is FQGTGA. V lost 3 bases and J 11 bases, leaving 16 bases between the germline ends. CDR3 residues: CASSFGGSDLAFF. The CDR3, as DNA: TGTGCCAGCAGCTTTGGTGGTTCTGACTTGGCTTTCTTT. The variable domain in full, with the rest retrieved from reference TRBV7-3 and TRBJ1-1, is GAGVSQTPSNKVTEKGKYVELRCDPISGHTALYWYRQSLGQGPEFLIYFQGTGAADDSGLPNDRFFAVRPEGSVSTLKIQRTERGDSAVYLCASSFGGSDLAFFGQGTRLTVV.

The chain joins TRBV7-9 to TRBJ1-1; maybe TRBD1 (5 bases). CDR3 length: 14 amino acids. The germline CDR1 and CDR2 sequences are SEHNR and FQNEAQ (reference sequence). V gave up 3 bases and J gave up 0 bases, with 8 bases separating them. CDR3 in DNA: TGTGCCAGCAGCTTGGGACTCTTGAACACTGAAGCTTTCTTT. Amino acids: CASSLGLLNTEAFF.

The chain uses TRBV2 and TRBJ1-1, with D perhaps TRBD1 (5 bases). CDR1 is SNHLY and CDR2 is FYNNEI in the germline V gene. This CDR3 is built from 14 residues. Trimming cost V 6 bases and J 0 bases, with 11 bases left between them. CDR3 residues: CASSLGAVNTEAFF. Written as DNA, the CDR3 is TGTGCCAGCAGCCTTGGGGCGGTGAACACTGAAGCTTTCTTT.

The J gene is TRBJ2-7, the V gene TRBV9; 9 nucleotides agree with TRBD1. V lost 0 bases to trimming and J lost 6 bases; unmatched junction nucleotides: 7. From germline, CDR1 is SGDLS and CDR2 YYNGEE. The CDR3 is 15 amino acids. The CDR3 DNA follows: TGTGCCAGCAGCGTAGACGGACAGGGGTCCGCCGAGCAGTACTTC. Translating it yields CASSVDGQGSAEQYF. The variable domain in full, completed from reference TRBV9 and TRBJ2-7, reads DSGVTQTPKHLITATGQRVTLRCSPRSGDLSVYWYQQSLDQGLQFLIQYYNGEERAKGNILERFSAQQFPDLHSELNLSSLELGDSALYFCASSVDGQGSAEQYFGPGTRLTVT.

This chain joins TRBV15 and TRBJ2-5; D is perhaps TRBD2 (6 bases). In germline, CDR1 is LNHNV, CDR2 YYDKDF (reference sequence). V was trimmed by 4 bases and J by 6 bases, leaving 15 bases between them. The CDR3 contains 14 residues. DNA for the CDR3: TGTGCCACCAGCACCCGGACCAGCGGGCAGACCCAGTACTTC. Its translation: CATSTRTSGQTQYF.

This chain links TRBV2 with TRBJ2-5; 8 bases map to TRBD1. V was clipped by 6 bases and J by 2 bases; unmatched bases: 5. The CDR3 totals 14 residues. Per the germline V gene, CDR1 is SNHLY and CDR2 is FYNNEI. The chain's CDR3 is CASSARQGQETQYF. The DNA of the CDR3 is TGTGCCAGCAGCGCCAGACAGGGGCAAGAGACCCAGTACTTC.

J is TRBJ1-1 and V is TRBV4-2; the match to TRBD1 covers 10 bases. The V and J ends lost 2 bases and 0 bases, in that order; junction bases with no gene match: 6. The CDR3 loop spans 17 amino acids. Germline values: CDR1 LGHNA, CDR2 YNFKEQ. The CDR3 loop is CASSQLGQGDMNTEAFF. DNA of the CDR3: TGTGCCAGCAGCCAACTAGGACAGGGGGACATGAACACTGAAGCTTTCTTT.

This clone has a single count. The gene calls are TRBV11-2 and TRBJ2-7, with 8 bases matching TRBD1. CDR1 is SGHAT, CDR2 FQNNGV, per germline. This CDR3 is 14 amino acids long. V lost 5 bases and J lost 3; bases outside the gene matches: 6. This chain's CDR3 is CASSPGQGLYEQYF. The CDR3 nucleotides are TGTGCCAGCAGCCCAGGACAGGGACTCTACGAGCAGTACTTC.

This sequence joins TRBV4-1 and TRBJ2-3, with D tentatively TRBD1 (5 bases). The CDR3 covers 17 residues. Trimming took 1 base from V and 3 from J, leaving 17 bases between them. Per germline, CDR1 MGHRA and CDR2 YSYEKL. CDR3: CASSQGGGFPGTDTQYF. The CDR3 DNA sequence: TGCGCCAGCAGCCAAGGGGGCGGCTTCCCAGGAACAGATACGCAGTATTTT.

The table lists this clone with a few counts. The chain recombines TRBV7-9 with TRBJ2-1; possibly TRBD1 for D (5 bases). Trimming shortened V by 3 bases and J by 7 bases, and 7 bases separated the two germline ends. Germline CDR1 and CDR2: SEHNR and FQNEAQ (reference sequence). CDR3 length: 12 amino acids. The CDR3 loop reads CASSLGLNEQFF. In nucleotides, the CDR3 is TGTGCCAGCAGCTTGGGGCTAAATGAGCAGTTCTTC.

With respect to this clone: In the same sample, other DNA sequences code for this CDR3. J is TRBJ2-6 and V is TRBV9, with D uncertain. The CDR3 totals 15 residues. V lost 0 bases and J lost 0, with 4 bases in between. Germline CDR1 and CDR2: SGDLS and YYNGEE. CDR3 region: CASSVAGSGANVLTF. The CDR3 DNA reads as TGTGCCAGCAGCGTAGCCGGCTCTGGGGCCAACGTCCTGACTTTC.

This clone was observed a single time. The gene calls are TRBV9 and TRBJ2-1, with TRBD2 as a possible D gene (5 bases). The CDR3 spans 15 residues. The germline CDR1 and CDR2 sequences are SGDLS and YYNGEE. Trimming pared 0 bases from V and 2 bases from J, leaving 9 bases between. As DNA, the CDR3 is TGTGCCAGCAGCGTAGTGGAGGCGGCCTACAATGAGCAGTTCTTC. Translating gives CASSVVEAAYNEQFF.

This chain uses TRBV6-5 with TRBJ1-3; TRBD1 might be the D (5 bases). The germline V gene has CDR1 MNHEY and CDR2 SVGAGI. The V end was cut by 5 bases, the J end by 2 bases, with 7 bases between. The CDR3 is 13 amino acids. CDR3 region: CASSQGPGNTIYF. The CDR3 nucleotides are TGTGCCAGCAGTCAGGGTCCTGGAAACACCATATATTTT.

This chain connects TRBV7-9 to TRBJ1-2; TRBD1 agrees at 8 bases. The V and J ends lost 5 bases and 6 bases, in that order; junction bases with no gene match: 8. Per the germline V gene, CDR1 is SEHNR and CDR2 is FQNEAQ (reference sequence). The CDR3 consists of 14 residues. CDR3 amino acids: CASSHIRTGNGYTF. The CDR3 DNA follows: TGTGCCAGCAGCCATATTAGGACAGGGAATGGCTACACCTTC.

The chain combines TRBV2 with TRBJ1-5; 7 bases map to TRBD1. The CDR3 consists of 15 residues. CDR1 and CDR2 (germline): SNHLY, FYNNEI. J was trimmed by 4 bases and V by 3 bases; bases with no gene match: 6. Here the CDR3 reads CASSETGQRNQPQHF. CDR3 sequence (DNA): TGTGCCAGCAGTGAGACAGGGCAAAGAAATCAGCCCCAGCATTTT.